The 19 T cell receptor beta chains listed next were all sequenced from one sample in a study of OX40 agonist ivuxolimab in advanced cancers. TCRdb keeps only in-frame clones here, not all; method: immunoSEQ multiplex PCR. The table has about 83,000 clones, roughly four fifths seen once. The sequencing here drew on CD4+ or CD8+ T cells sorted from blood, taken in a trial of the OX40 agonist ivuxolimab. These receptors were taken from an adult with an advanced solid tumor such as melanoma, head and neck, liver or kidney cancer.

V gene TRBV6-6 combines with J gene TRBJ1-6; D ambiguous. The CDR3 has 15 residues. V shed 4 bases and J shed 0 bases, with 7 bases lying between them. Germline-derived CDR1 and CDR2 are MNHNY and SVGAGI (reference sequence). Here the CDR3 DNA reads TGTGCCAGCAGTTTAGAGAGCTCCTATAATTCACCCCTCCACTTT. As protein: CASSLESSYNSPLHF.

CDR3 residues: CASSSERLAGGPFDLETQYF. The CDR3 DNA reads as TGTGCCAGCAGTTCAGAAAGACTAGCGGGGGGCCCGTTTGATTTAGAGACCCAGTACTTC. This chain connects TRBV27 to TRBJ2-5, with 13 positions matching TRBD2. This CDR3 has 20 residues. Germline V gene sequence: CDR1 MNHEY, CDR2 SMNVEV (reference sequence). J was trimmed by 4 bases and V by 4 bases; bases with no gene match: 18.

The chain joins TRBV6-1 to TRBJ2-3; D is uncertain. CDR3 size: 11 residues. Germline V CDR1 and CDR2: MNHNS, SASEGT. V was clipped by 4 bases and J by 6 bases, with 5 bases between them. The CDR3 here is CASSGKDTQYF. The DNA for the CDR3 is TGTGCCAGCAGTGGAAAGGATACGCAGTATTTT.

The rearrangement uses TRBV27 and TRBJ2-7; D is uncertain. The CDR3 has 14 residues. V dropped 2 bases and J dropped 2 bases, with 10 bases sitting between them. Germline V gene lookup returns CDR1 MNHEY and CDR2 SMNVEV (reference sequence). The CDR3 reads CASSLQFPTYEQYF. The CDR3 DNA reads TGTGCCAGCAGTTTACAGTTCCCAACCTACGAGCAGTACTTC.

This chain uses TRBV7-2 with TRBJ1-4; D is ambiguous. Germline V lookup: CDR1 SGHTA, CDR2 FQGNSA. V was clipped by 0 bases and J by 7 bases, with 9 bases between them. The CDR3 extends over 14 amino acids. This chain's CDR3 is CASSLARLPEKLFF. The CDR3 bases are TGTGCCAGCAGCTTAGCTCGCCTCCCTGAAAAACTGTTTTTT.

The chain is built from TRBV2 and TRBJ1-1, with D uncertain. Germline assignment: CDR1 SNHLY and CDR2 FYNNEI. V lost 0 bases and J lost 4, with 12 bases in between. The CDR3 is 15 residues long. CDR3 residues: CASSEAAGAGTEAFF. The CDR3 nucleotides read TGTGCCAGCAGTGAAGCTGCGGGTGCGGGCACTGAAGCTTTCTTT.

The rearrangement joins TRBV28 to TRBJ1-2; 8 positions agree with TRBD1. The CDR3 length is 13 residues. From germline, CDR1 is MDHEN and CDR2 SYDVKM. V lost 5 bases and J lost 4; bases outside the gene matches: 3. For the CDR3, the DNA is TGTGCCAGCAGTCCGGGACAGGTCTATGGCTACACCTTC. It codes for CASSPGQVYGYTF.

The chain joins TRBV25-1 to TRBJ1-3; 10 positions agree with TRBD1. J gave up 2 bases and V 5 bases, and 6 bases lay outside the gene matches. CDR3 length: 16 residues. CDR1 and CDR2 (germline): MGHDK, SYGVNS. CDR3 bases: TGTGCCAGCAGTCTACAGGGGACAGGGGCTGGAAACACCATATATTTT. Protein sequence: CASSLQGTGAGNTIYF.

As regards this clone: The same CDR3 can be traced to other DNA sequences in this sample. The V and J genes are TRBV7-2 and TRBJ1-6; D is unresolved. The CDR3 is 14 residues long. Germline CDR1 is SGHTA and CDR2 is FQGNSA. The ends were cut back, 5 bases at V and 4 bases at J, with 9 bases in the middle. The CDR3 DNA reads TGTGCCAGCAGCCTAGATGGGTATAATTCACCCCTCCACTTT. Translation: CASSLDGYNSPLHF. Looking up the rest from reference TRBV7-2 and TRBJ1-6 gives the full variable domain: GAGVSQSPSNKVTEKGKDVELRCDPISGHTALYWYRQSLGQGLEFLIYFQGNSAPDKSGLPSDRFSAERTGGSVSTLTIQRTQQEDSAVYLCASSLDGYNSPLHFGNGTRLTVT.

V gene TRBV6-5 combines with J gene TRBJ2-7; 12 bases map to TRBD2. Germline V gene sequence: CDR1 MNHEY, CDR2 SVGAGI. The V segment lost 4 bases and the J segment 2 bases; nucleotides outside the gene matches: 3. The CDR3 contains 15 residues. The CDR3 DNA reads TGTGCCAGCAGTTTCACTAGCGGGGGGACCTACGAGCAGTACTTC. Protein sequence: CASSFTSGGTYEQYF.

The CDR3 sequence: CASSYSGREYTGELFF. The CDR3 region has the DNA TGTGCCAGCAGTTACTCGGGCAGGGAATACACCGGGGAGCTGTTTTTT. The chain employs TRBV6-6 and TRBJ2-2; possible D gene TRBD1, 5 bases. Germline lookup yields CDR1 MNHNY and CDR2 SVGAGI (reference sequence). The V and J ends lost 0 bases and 3 bases respectively, with 11 bases between them. The CDR3 is made up of 16 amino acids.

The V gene is TRBV28, the J gene TRBJ1-2; weak D call: TRBD1 (6 bases). Germline values: CDR1 MDHEN, CDR2 SYDVKM. V was shortened by 2 bases and J by 8 bases, with 9 bases between the two germline ends. The CDR3 consists of 12 residues. This CDR3 is CASSLKQGGYTF. The CDR3 nucleotides read TGTGCCAGCAGTTTAAAACAGGGAGGCTACACCTTC.

The chain has TRBV30 and TRBJ1-2, with D unresolved. V dropped 7 bases and J dropped 8 bases, with 17 bases sitting between them. CDR3 length: 12 residues. Germline CDR1 and CDR2: GTSNPN and SVGIG (reference sequence). CDR3 nucleotide sequence: TGTGCCTCCCCTCTGCGATATATAGGCTACACCTTC. Protein sequence: CASPLRYIGYTF.

A single count supports this clone. The chain uses TRBV27 and TRBJ1-5; 7 nucleotides align to TRBD1. The length of the CDR3 is 14 residues. Losses at the gene ends were 5 bases for V and 4 bases for J; bases not matched to a gene: 5. CDR1 MNHEY and CDR2 SMNVEV come from the germline V gene (reference sequence). This chain's CDR3 is CASSTGTDNQPQHF. The CDR3 DNA reads as TGTGCCAGCAGTACCGGGACAGATAATCAGCCCCAGCATTTT.

The rearrangement links TRBV6-1 to TRBJ2-1; D uncertain. Trimming left V 5 bases short and J 3 bases short, with 2 bases between. Germline-derived CDR1 and CDR2 are MNHNS and SASEGT. This CDR3 comprises 11 residues. The CDR3 nucleotides read TGTGCCAGCAGTTTCTACAATGAGCAGTTCTTC. Its translation is CASSFYNEQFF.

The chain carries TRBV5-6 and TRBJ1-2, with 7 bases aligning to TRBD1. The CDR3 loop spans 14 amino acids. The germline V gene has CDR1 SGHDT and CDR2 YYEEEE. The J segment lost 4 bases and the V segment lost 6 bases, leaving 9 bases of the junction unmatched. Here the CDR3 DNA reads TGTGCCAGCACCCTTTGGGACAGAGTCTATGGCTACACCTTC. Translating gives CASTLWDRVYGYTF. The complete variable domain, with remaining parts taken from reference TRBV5-6 and TRBJ1-2, reads DAGVTQSPTHLIKTRGQQVTLRCSPKSGHDTVSWYQQALGQGPQFIFQYYEEEERQRGNFPDRFSGHQFPNYSSELNVNALLLGDSALYLCASTLWDRVYGYTFGSGTRLTVV.

This chain joins TRBV4-1 and TRBJ1-2; 8 positions agree with TRBD1. V shed 5 bases and J 8 bases; nucleotides not matched to a gene: 7. Germline CDR1 and CDR2: MGHRA and YSYEKL. There are 13 residues in the CDR3. CDR3 protein: CASSWDRLGGYTF. Here the CDR3 DNA reads TGCGCCAGCAGCTGGGACAGGCTTGGCGGCTACACCTTC.

The chain links TRBV5-6 to TRBJ2-3, with TRBD2 matching 7 bases. Losses at the gene ends were 6 bases for V and 5 bases for J; bases not matched to a gene: 12. Germline V lookup: CDR1 SGHDT, CDR2 YYEEEE. The CDR3 contains 15 residues. This CDR3 reads CASTVTGLRGDTQYF. CDR3 nucleotides: TGTGCCAGCACCGTCACGGGACTACGAGGAGATACGCAGTATTTT.

This sequence joins TRBV30 and TRBJ1-2; D call uncertain. The CDR3 totals 13 residues. Germline-derived CDR1 and CDR2 are GTSNPN and SVGIG (reference sequence). Trimming removed 1 base at V and 8 bases at J, with 14 bases between. The CDR3 loop reads CAWSGTSVGGYTF. The DNA for the CDR3 is TGTGCCTGGAGTGGGACCTCTGTGGGGGGCTACACCTTC. Full variable domain (outside the CDR3, taken from reference TRBV30 and TRBJ1-2): SQTIHQWPATLVQPVGSPLSLECTVEGTSNPNLYWYRQAAGRGLQLLFYSVGIGQISSEVPQNLSASRPQDRQFILSSKKLLLSDSGFYLCAWSGTSVGGYTFGSGTRLTVV.